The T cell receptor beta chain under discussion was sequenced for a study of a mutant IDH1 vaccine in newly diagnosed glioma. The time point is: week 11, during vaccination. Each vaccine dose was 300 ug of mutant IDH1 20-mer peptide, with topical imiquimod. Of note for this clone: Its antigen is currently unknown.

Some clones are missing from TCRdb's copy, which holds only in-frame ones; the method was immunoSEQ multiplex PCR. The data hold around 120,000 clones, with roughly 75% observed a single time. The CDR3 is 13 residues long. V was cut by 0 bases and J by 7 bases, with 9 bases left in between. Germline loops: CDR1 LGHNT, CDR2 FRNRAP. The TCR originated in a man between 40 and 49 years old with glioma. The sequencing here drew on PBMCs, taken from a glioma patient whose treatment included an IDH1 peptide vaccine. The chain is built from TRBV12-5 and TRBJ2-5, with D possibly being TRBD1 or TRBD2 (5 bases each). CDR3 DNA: TGTGCTAGTGGTTTGGTAATAGGGACGACCCAGTACTTC. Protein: CASGLVIGTTQYF.